What follows are 18 T cell receptor beta chains derived from one specimen sequenced in a study of read filtering for tumor transcriptome and immune sequencing. Molecular barcoded adaptors covering alpha/delta and beta/gamma chains were used on around 370 ng RNA. MiXCR was run by TCRdb on the reads, yielding one entry per CDR3 protein. The sample consists of about 24,000 distinct CDR3 sequences, roughly 19% of them appearing once. The source material was a population of CD138-negative cells sorted from bone marrow. These receptors came from a donor at least 40 years old with multiple myeloma.

Many counts were recorded for this clonotype. The CDR3 end shows no conserved phenylalanine or tryptophan, and so a read error is likely. The chain employs TRBV7-2 and TRBJ2-1; the match to TRBD2 covers 10 bases. Per the germline V gene, CDR1 is SGHTA and CDR2 is FQGNSA. This CDR3 is 15 amino acids long. J was trimmed by 5 bases and V by 5 bases; bases with no gene match: 6. CDR3 protein: CASSLTSGPHNEQFS. In nucleotides, the CDR3 is TGTGCCAGCAGCCTGACTAGCGGGCCTCACAATGAGCAGTTCTCC.

Many counts were recorded for this clonotype. The V call is TRBV27, the J call TRBJ2-1; the D gene is possibly TRBD2 (7 bases). The CDR3 sequence is 19 residues long. Germline loops: CDR1 MNHEY, CDR2 SMNVEV (reference sequence). Trimming took 2 bases from V and 1 from J, leaving 21 bases between them. The CDR3 nucleotides are TGTGCCAGCAGTTTAGGGAGGGGGTTGGCGGGACTTTCCTACAATGAGCAGTTCTTC. Encoded protein: CASSLGRGLAGLSYNEQFF.

The chain is built from TRBV28 and TRBJ2-2; D perhaps matches TRBD2 (7 bases). Germline CDR1 reads MDHEN; CDR2 reads SYDVKM. V gave up 11 bases and J gave up 16 bases, with 23 bases separating them. The CDR3 covers 12 residues. CDR3 sequence: CAGGEFDGGPFF. DNA of the CDR3: TGTGCCGGCGGCGAGTTTGACGGGGGGCCGTTTTTT.

The CDR3 loop reads CASGGGGGNEQFF. CDR3 nucleotides: TGTGCCAGCGGCGGGGGGGGGGGCAATGAGCAGTTCTTC. This rearrangement joins TRBV6-2 or TRBV6-3 to TRBJ2-1, with TRBD2 matching 9 bases. V was pared by 8 bases and J by 6 bases, with 5 bases of the junction left unmatched. The CDR3 consists of 13 residues. Germline CDR1 is MNHEY and CDR2 is SVGEGT.

This clonotype has a count of ten or more. The V call is TRBV7-2, the J call TRBJ2-5; D is possibly TRBD1 or TRBD2 (5 bases each). The CDR3 has 15 amino acids. Deletions cut 4 bases from V and 5 bases from J, with 17 bases between. CDR1 SGHTA and CDR2 FQGNSA come from the germline V gene. CDR3 sequence reads: CASSSGAERTETQYF. CDR3 sequence (DNA): TGTGCCAGCAGCTCCGGGGCAGAAAGGACGGAGACCCAGTACTTC.

This clonotype was detected many times. The V gene is TRBV20-1, the J gene TRBJ1-5; no clear D gene. Looked up from germline, CDR1 is DFQATT and CDR2 is SNEGSKA (reference sequence). The CDR3 is 17 residues long. Trimming stripped 5 bases from V and 4 bases from J, with 24 bases between. The CDR3 here is CSADKISPDRRNQPQHF. DNA for the CDR3: TGCAGTGCTGATAAGATTTCACCGGACCGAAGAAATCAGCCCCAGCATTTT.

The chain recombines TRBV5-1 with TRBJ2-1; TRBD1 might be the D (5 bases). CDR3 length: 15 residues. The germline V and J ends were trimmed by 2 bases and 5 bases, with 14 bases remaining between them. CDR1 is SGHRS and CDR2 is YFSETQ in the germline V gene. This chain's CDR3 is CASSFLGSRDNEQFF. The CDR3 coding sequence is TGCGCCAGCAGCTTTCTGGGCTCCAGGGACAATGAGCAGTTCTTC.

This clonotype was observed many times. The gene calls are TRBV30 and TRBJ2-2, with D perhaps TRBD1 (6 bases). The CDR3 loop spans 11 amino acids. The V and J ends lost 5 bases and 7 bases respectively, with 8 bases between them. CDR1 is GTSNPN, CDR2 SVGIG, per germline (reference sequence). Here the CDR3 DNA reads TGTGCCTGGGGGGGCAGCGGGGAGCTGTTTTTT. Protein product: CAWGGSGELFF.

This clonotype has at least ten counts. This chain connects TRBV2 to TRBJ2-1, with a possible D match to TRBD2 (6 bases). V lost 3 bases and J 3 bases, leaving 15 bases between the germline ends. CDR1 and CDR2 from the germline V gene are SNHLY and FYNNEI. The CDR3 is made up of 16 amino acids. The CDR3 DNA follows: TGTGCCAGCAGTGACCGCGGGAATACACGCTACAATGAGCAGTTCTTC. Its translation: CASSDRGNTRYNEQFF.

This clonotype was picked up many times. The chain is built from TRBV29-1 and TRBJ2-1; 10 bases agree with TRBD2. This CDR3 region has 17 residues. The germline V gene has CDR1 SQVTM and CDR2 ANQGSEA. J gave up 6 bases and V 0 bases, and 11 bases lay outside the gene matches. The CDR3 sequence is CSVEDRFSSGSTNEQFF. In DNA, the CDR3 is TGCAGCGTTGAAGATCGGTTTTCTAGCGGGAGCACCAATGAGCAGTTCTTC.

This clonotype was observed many times. The J gene is TRBJ2-1, the V gene TRBV6-5; 9 nucleotides agree with TRBD2. This CDR3 has 15 amino acids. Germline V gene lookup returns CDR1 MNHEY and CDR2 SVGAGI. V was clipped by 1 base and J by 6 bases; unmatched bases: 4. The CDR3 region is CASSYWREGSNEQFF. The CDR3 DNA follows: TGTGCCAGCAGTTACTGGCGGGAGGGAAGCAATGAGCAGTTCTTC.

The V and J genes are TRBV2 and TRBJ2-1; the match to TRBD2 covers 11 bases. V shed 2 bases, J shed 8 bases, and the junction held 8 bases outside the gene matches. The CDR3 is 16 residues long. In germline, CDR1 is SNHLY, CDR2 FYNNEI. The CDR3 here is CASSELWLAGGDEQFF. As DNA, the CDR3 is TGTGCCAGCAGTGAACTATGGCTAGCGGGAGGAGATGAGCAGTTCTTC. Combining the CDR3 with reference TRBV2 and TRBJ2-1 gives the whole variable domain EPEVTQTPSHQVTQMGQEVILRCVPISNHLYFYWYRQILGQKVEFLVSFYNNEISEKSEIFDDQFSVERPDGSNFTLKIRSTKLEDSAMYFCASSELWLAGGDEQFFGPGTRLTVL.

The table lists this clonotype with a few counts. The V call is TRBV6-6, the J call TRBJ2-3; 8 positions match TRBD2. The length of the CDR3 is 17 residues. V shed 5 bases and J 3 bases; nucleotides not matched to a gene: 13. The germline gives CDR1 MNHNY, CDR2 SVGAGI (reference sequence). The CDR3 loop is CASSTAVLAAKTDTQYF. CDR3 DNA: TGTGCCAGCAGTACCGCCGTACTAGCGGCGAAGACAGATACGCAGTATTTT.

This clonotype was counted at least ten times. CDR3 coding DNA: TGTGCCAGTAGGACTAGCGGGAGTTTTAATGAGCAGTTCTTC. This gives the protein CASRTSGSFNEQFF. The gene calls are TRBV19 and TRBJ2-1, with 12 bases identical to TRBD2. Germline assignment: CDR1 LNHDA and CDR2 SQIVND (reference sequence). Trimming removed 6 bases from V and 7 bases from J; junction bases left unmatched: 4. This CDR3 spans 14 amino acids.

This clonotype was found many times. The chain recombines TRBV24-1 with TRBJ2-5; TRBD1 might be the D (5 bases). Trimming cost V 4 bases and J 1 base, with 12 bases left between them. The CDR3 sequence is 15 residues long. Looked up from germline, CDR1 is KGHDR and CDR2 is SFDVKD. CDR3 sequence: CATSEWGRAQETQYF. The CDR3 DNA sequence: TGTGCCACCAGTGAGTGGGGCAGGGCCCAAGAGACCCAGTACTTC.

This clonotype was seen at least ten times. The rearrangement uses TRBV2 and TRBJ2-1; tentative D call: TRBD1 (6 bases). The CDR3 consists of 15 residues. V lost 6 bases and J lost 4, with 16 bases in between. Germline V lookup: CDR1 SNHLY, CDR2 FYNNEI. The DNA of the CDR3 is TGTGCCAGCAGCCCCCAGGGGCTCGGATACAATGAGCAGTTCTTC. Protein product: CASSPQGLGYNEQFF.

This clonotype has a count of ten or more. The J gene is TRBJ2-1, the V gene TRBV4-2; D perhaps matches TRBD2 (6 bases). This CDR3 comprises 15 residues. Trimming pared 0 bases from V and 4 bases from J, leaving 10 bases between. CDR1 LGHNA and CDR2 YNFKEQ come from the germline V gene. The CDR3 reads CASSQELAYYNEQFF. The DNA of the CDR3 is TGTGCCAGCAGCCAAGAACTAGCCTATTACAATGAGCAGTTCTTC.

This clonotype was seen ten or more times. The J gene is TRBJ1-1, the V gene TRBV4-1; TRBD1 is a possible D gene (5 bases). This CDR3 comprises 12 residues. Germline CDR1 and CDR2: MGHRA and YSYEKL. Trimming left V 4 bases short and J 4 bases short, with 7 bases between. The CDR3 nucleotides read TGCGCCAGCAGCCGGGGGGTCACTGAAGCTTTCTTT. Its translation is CASSRGVTEAFF.